One sample yielded the 10 T cell receptor beta chains listed below, sequenced in a study of blood T cell repertoires in COVID-19. Using immunoSEQ multiplex PCR, the repertoire was profiled, and TCRdb retains in-frame clones only, with some absent. The data hold under 300,000 clones, with about 88% observed a single time. What was sequenced was peripheral blood. All receptors come from a woman between 40 and 55 years old who had recovered from COVID-19.

The J gene is TRBJ1-1, the V gene TRBV10-2; D is unresolved. The CDR3 is 13 residues long. V was cut by 7 bases and J by 0 bases, with 9 bases left in between. CDR1 WSHSY and CDR2 SAAADI come from the germline V gene. The CDR3 bases are TGCGCCAGCAAAGAGGTGATGAACACTGAAGCTTTCTTT. As protein: CASKEVMNTEAFF.

The gene calls are TRBV5-1 and TRBJ1-6, with TRBD1 identical over 8 bases. V was clipped by 3 bases and J by 10 bases; unmatched bases: 18. The CDR3 consists of 18 residues. Germline CDR1 and CDR2: SGHRS and YFSETQ. The CDR3 sequence is CASSSIGLTGAIGSPLHF. The CDR3 DNA reads TGCGCCAGCAGCTCCATAGGCTTGACAGGGGCAATCGGATCACCCCTCCACTTT.

V gene TRBV6-6 combines with J gene TRBJ2-2, with 11 bases lining up with TRBD1. The CDR3 is made up of 14 amino acids. Trimming removed 0 bases from V and 12 bases from J; junction bases left unmatched: 3. Germline V gene sequence: CDR1 MNHNY, CDR2 SVGAGI (reference sequence). CDR3 sequence: CASSYSGQGGKLFF. CDR3 nucleotides: TGTGCCAGCAGTTACTCGGGACAGGGGGGGAAGCTGTTTTTT.

The chain's CDR3 is CASSPLGEETQYF. The DNA for the CDR3 is TGTGCCAGCTCACCTCTTGGGGAGGAGACCCAGTACTTC. The chain links TRBV18 to TRBJ2-5; the D gene is possibly TRBD2 (5 bases). From germline, CDR1 is KGHSH and CDR2 LQKENI. V was clipped by 3 bases and J by 5 bases, with 10 bases between them. This CDR3 region has 13 residues. The whole variable domain, filled in from reference TRBV18 and TRBJ2-5, reads NAGVMQNPRHLVRRRGQEARLRCSPMKGHSHVYWYRQLPEEGLKFMVYLQKENIIDESGMPKERFSAEFPKEGPSILRIQQVVRGDSAAYFCASSPLGEETQYFGPGTRLLVL.

As DNA, the CDR3 is TGTGCCAGCAGCTTAGATCCAAGGGGTGGCTACACCTTC. It encodes CASSLDPRGGYTF. The chain uses TRBV11-2 and TRBJ1-2; possibly TRBD1 for D (5 bases). Germline V gene sequence: CDR1 SGHAT, CDR2 FQNNGV. Deletions cut 0 bases from V and 7 bases from J, with 9 bases between. The CDR3 runs 13 residues. The entire variable domain, with the rest obtained from reference TRBV11-2 and TRBJ1-2, is as follows: EAGVAQSPRYKIIEKRQSVAFWCNPISGHATLYWYQQILGQGPKLLIQFQNNGVVDDSQLPKDRFSAERLKGVDSTLKIQPAKLEDSAVYLCASSLDPRGGYTFGSGTRLTVV.

This chain joins TRBV2 and TRBJ2-2; 9 nucleotides align to TRBD1. The V gene end was trimmed by 7 bases and the J gene end by 6 bases; junction bases not matched to a gene: 9. Germline V lookup: CDR1 SNHLY, CDR2 FYNNEI. CDR3 length: 15 residues. The CDR3 region has the DNA TGTGCCAGCAACCAGGACAGGGGTTCCGCCGGGGAGCTGTTTTTT. This gives the protein CASNQDRGSAGELFF. Complete variable domain (other parts from reference TRBV2 and TRBJ2-2): EPEVTQTPSHQVTQMGQEVILRCVPISNHLYFYWYRQILGQKVEFLVSFYNNEISEKSEIFDDQFSVERPDGSNFTLKIRSTKLEDSAMYFCASNQDRGSAGELFFGEGSRLTVL.

This clone has just one count. This sequence joins TRBV28 and TRBJ2-7; no firm D call. V gave up 1 base and J gave up 2 bases, with 3 bases separating them. This CDR3 contains 12 residues. Germline values: CDR1 MDHEN, CDR2 SYDVKM. CDR3 nucleotides: TGTGCCAGCAGTTTATTAACCTACGAGCAGTACTTC. Translation: CASSLLTYEQYF.

The chain combines TRBV5-1 with TRBJ1-2, with unresolved D. The CDR3 contains 15 residues. With 1 base removed from V and 4 bases from J, the gap between germline ends came to 14 bases. From germline, CDR1 is SGHRS and CDR2 YFSETQ. The CDR3 spells CASSLNTGLGYGYTF. CDR3 nucleotides: TGCGCCAGCAGCTTGAATACGGGGTTAGGCTATGGCTACACCTTC.

In DNA, the CDR3 is TGCGCCAGCAGCCAACGGGTTTCAGGGGGCGGCGAGCAGTACTTC. Translation gives CASSQRVSGGGEQYF. V is TRBV4-3 and J is TRBJ2-7; 8 nucleotides agree with TRBD1. Germline CDR1 reads LGHNA; CDR2 reads YSLEER. The CDR3 loop spans 15 amino acids. V was pared by 2 bases and J by 6 bases, with 9 bases of the junction left unmatched.

The J gene is TRBJ1-5, the V gene TRBV4-2; TRBD1 matches at 9 bases. CDR1 is LGHNA and CDR2 is YNFKEQ in the germline V gene. This CDR3 is 16 amino acids long. J gave up 5 bases and V 0 bases, and 5 bases lay outside the gene matches. The CDR3 reads CASSQEGTGRDQPQHF. The CDR3 coding sequence is TGTGCCAGCAGCCAAGAAGGGACAGGGAGGGATCAGCCCCAGCATTTT.